These T cell receptor beta chains were read from a single sample in a study of T cell responses to AZD1222 COVID-19 vaccine. Some clones are missing from TCRdb's copy, which holds only in-frame ones; the method was immunoSEQ multiplex PCR. The data contain approximately 80,000 clones, about nine tenths of them singletons. Sequenced here: peripheral blood, sampled on day 0 of AZD1222 vaccination. These receptors came from an adult in good health. The CDR3 runs from the conserved cysteine through the conserved F or W. The D gene is left open where the match is weak. The size field is filled for only some rows; it gives once, few, many or a size class.

TRBJ2-1 | . | . | TRBV25-1 | CASSEKGDSYNEQFF | TGTGCCAGCAGTGAAAAAGGGGACTCCTACAATGAGCAGTTCTTC
TRBJ1-1 | . | . | TRBV28 | CASSLRGAQPEAFF | TGTGCCAGCAGTTTACGAGGGGCTCAACCTGAAGCTTTCTTT
TRBJ1-4 | TRBD1 | . | TRBV7-9 | CASSFITGELFF | TGTGCCAGCAGCTTTATAACAGGGGAACTGTTTTTT
TRBJ2-5 | TRBD2 | . | TRBV6-2/TRBV6-3 | CASSYWELAGGRYQETQYF | TGTGCCAGCAGTTACTGGGAACTAGCGGGGGGCCGGTACCAAGAGACCCAGTACTTC
TRBJ1-1 | . | once | TRBV25-1 | CASRPAGHHPEWNTEAFF | TGTGCCAGCAGACCCGCGGGGCATCACCCCGAATGGAACACTGAAGCTTTCTTT
TRBJ2-7 | . | . | TRBV7-9 | CASSLVSSEQYF | TGTGCCAGCAGCTTAGTTTCCTCCGAGCAGTACTTC
TRBJ2-3 | TRBD1 | . | TRBV7-3 | CASSSAGGADTQYF | TGTGCCAGTAGCTCGGCAGGGGGCGCAGATACGCAGTATTTT
TRBJ1-6 | TRBD1 | . | TRBV28 | CASTYLPGQMNSPLHF | TGTGCCAGCACTTACCTACCGGGACAGATGAATTCACCCCTCCACTTT
TRBJ1-2 | TRBD1 | . | TRBV18 | CASSLNRGDYNYGYTF | TGTGCCAGCTCACTTAACAGGGGAGATTATAACTATGGCTACACCTTC
TRBJ2-7 | TRBD1 | . | TRBV18 | CASSVDRAGEQYF | TGTGCCAGCTCAGTGGACAGGGCCGGCGAGCAGTACTTC
TRBJ2-7 | . | . | TRBV2 | CASHASPRGEQYF | TGTGCCAGCCACGCGTCTCCCCGGGGTGAGCAGTACTTC
TRBJ2-7 | . | . | TRBV20-1 | CSAGQSYEQYF | TGCAGTGCTGGACAAAGCTACGAGCAGTACTTC
TRBJ1-1 | . | . | TRBV19 | CASSKIGVDGNTEAFF | TGTGCCAGTAGTAAGATCGGTGTTGACGGGAACACTGAAGCTTTCTTT
TRBJ1-5 | . | . | TRBV15 | CATSRAQVSNQPQHF | TGTGCCACCAGCAGAGCTCAGGTTAGCAATCAGCCCCAGCATTTT
TRBJ1-5 | . | once | TRBV18 | CASSQEGVISNQPQHF | TGTGCCAGCTCACAGGAGGGGGTGATCAGCAATCAGCCCCAGCATTTT
TRBJ1-5 | . | . | TRBV7-6 | CASSLSGGKGQPQHF | TGTGCCAGCAGCTTAAGCGGGGGCAAGGGTCAGCCCCAGCATTTT
TRBJ1-1 | . | . | TRBV7-2 | CASSNRVWGWAEAFF | TGTGCCAGCAGCAACCGCGTGTGGGGCTGGGCTGAAGCTTTCTTT
TRBJ2-2 | . | . | TRBV11-2 | CASSSTMGYGELFF | TGTGCCAGCAGCTCGACAATGGGTTATGGGGAGCTGTTTTTT
TRBJ1-2 | . | . | TRBV2 | CASSEGTGIIYGYTF | TGTGCCAGCAGTGAAGGTACAGGTATTATCTATGGCTACACCTTC
TRBJ2-2 | . | . | TRBV7-3 | CASSLLGGTGELFF | TGTGCCAGCAGCTTATTAGGGGGCACCGGGGAGCTGTTTTTT